This TCR beta chain appears in the sequencing data of a study of shared clonotypes between healthy human individuals. Germline assignment: CDR1 LGHNT and CDR2 FRNRAP. Trimming took off 2 bases at V and 6 bases at J, with 9 bases between the two ends. This CDR3 contains 13 residues. Assay runs were performed at deep level. Profiled with immunoSEQ multiplex PCR; TCRdb holds only in-frame clones, not every one. The sample records over 950,000 clones, around three quarters being singletons. The V and J genes are TRBV12-5 and TRBJ2-3; D remains unclear. Material: memory CD4+ T cells from PBMCs. Subset indicated: CD45RA-negative fraction. The sequence was collected from a man between 18 and 35 years old in good health. Some clones in this sample may be carry-over from other donors' samples. CDR3 in DNA: TGTGCTAGTGGTTTGACGGGTGCGGATACGCAGTATTTT. This translates into CASGLTGADTQYF.